Listed below are T cell receptor beta chains from one sample, sequenced in a study of control samples from healthy donors and cancer patients. Produced via immunoSEQ multiplex PCR; TCRdb's table is partial and in-frame only. The sample yields over 150,000 clones, roughly 94% seen once. The sequenced material came from blood. These receptor sequences come from a woman in her late teens or twenties in good health. Each CDR3 is given with its conserved first and last residue. D genes are given only for firm matches. Clone size is given for some rows only: seen once, a few or many times, or a class if the clone is expanded.

>TRBV9|TRBJ1-4|-|-
CASSVDQGPDEKLFF
TGTGCCAGCAGCGTAGATCAAGGGCCCGATGAAAAACTGTTTTTT
>TRBV18|TRBJ2-5|-|TRBD2
CASSTRLAPQETQYF
TGTGCCAGCTCAACCCGACTAGCCCCCCAAGAGACCCAGTACTTC
>TRBV28|TRBJ2-7|-|TRBD1
CASSFMDRGSYEQYF
TGTGCCAGCAGTTTCATGGACAGGGGTTCCTACGAGCAGTACTTC
>TRBV11-1|TRBJ1-1|-|-
CASSLVWRQNTEAFF
TGTGCCAGCAGCTTAGTGTGGCGGCAGAACACTGAAGCTTTCTTT
>TRBV10-2|TRBJ2-7|-|TRBD2
CASRPALAGSYEQYF
TGCGCCAGCCGTCCCGCACTAGCGGGCAGCTACGAGCAGTACTTC
>TRBV11-2|TRBJ1-2|-|TRBD1
CASSLAPGQGAGNYGYTF
TGTGCCAGCAGCTTAGCGCCGGGACAGGGGGCGGGTAACTATGGCTACACCTTC
>TRBV11-3|TRBJ1-3|-|-
CASSQKGFSGNTIYF
TGTGCCAGCAGCCAAAAGGGGTTCTCTGGAAACACCATATATTTT
>TRBV10-3|TRBJ1-1|-|-
CAISEFSGVITEAFF
TGTGCCATCAGTGAGTTCTCTGGGGTTATCACTGAAGCTTTCTTT
>TRBV4-3|TRBJ1-4|-|-
CASSGGASTNEKLFF
TGCGCCAGCAGCGGGGGGGCCTCAACTAATGAAAAACTGTTTTTT
>TRBV6-5|TRBJ1-5|-|-
CASSYWDMSQPQHF
TGTGCCAGCAGTTACTGGGACATGAGTCAGCCCCAGCATTTT
>TRBV7-2|TRBJ2-1|-|TRBD2
CASSRTRGGGSYNEQFF
TGTGCCAGCAGCCGGACTCGCGGGGGGGGGTCCTACAATGAGCAGTTCTTC
>TRBV4-1|TRBJ2-1|-|-
CASSRPGTGSYNEQFF
TGCGCCAGCAGCCGACCCGGAACAGGGAGTTACAATGAGCAGTTCTTC
>TRBV7-8|TRBJ2-2|-|-
CASSTIDSHYTGELFF
TGTGCCAGCAGCACAATCGACAGTCACTACACCGGGGAGCTGTTTTTT
>TRBV6-2/TRBV6-3|TRBJ2-6|few|-
CASSRGSPGANVLTF
TGTGCCAGCAGCAGAGGTTCGCCGGGGGCCAACGTCCTGACTTTC
>TRBV19|TRBJ2-1|-|TRBD2
CASSSRLAGGNYEQFF
TGTGCCAGTAGTTCGAGACTAGCGGGGGGCAACTATGAGCAGTTCTTC
>TRBV14|TRBJ1-2|-|-
CASSQDRGGPQGGYTF
TGTGCCAGCAGCCAGGATAGGGGCGGGCCCCAAGGGGGCTACACCTTC
>TRBV28|TRBJ2-5|-|-
CASSLAGLQRYF
TGTGCCAGCAGTTTGGCCGGCCTCCAGCGGTACTTC
>TRBV6-2/TRBV6-3|TRBJ1-5|-|-
CASSYSSTQPQHF
TGTGCCAGCAGTTACTCTAGTACTCAGCCCCAGCATTTT
>TRBV28|TRBJ2-2|once|TRBD2
CASSLGGSLSGELFF
TGTGCCAGCAGTTTGGGCGGGAGTTTAAGCGGGGAGCTGTTTTTT
>TRBV6-5|TRBJ1-6|-|TRBD1
CASSPETGVSPLHF
TGTGCCAGCAGCCCCGAGACAGGGGTCTCACCCCTCCACTTT
>TRBV29-1|TRBJ2-1|-|TRBD1
CSVQMTGHPYNEQFF
TGCAGCGTTCAAATGACAGGGCATCCCTACAATGAGCAGTTCTTC
>TRBV6-6|TRBJ1-2|-|-
CASSYPPAQGSYGYTF
TGTGCCAGCAGTTACCCTCCCGCACAGGGTAGCTATGGCTACACCTTC
>TRBV27|TRBJ1-2|-|TRBD1
CASSLSRDRGYGYTF
TGTGCCAGCAGTTTATCCCGGGACAGGGGCTATGGCTACACCTTC
>TRBV3-1/TRBV3-2|TRBJ2-7|-|-
CASSSFRDATYEQYF
TGTGCCAGCAGCAGCTTTCGGGACGCGACCTACGAGCAGTACTTC